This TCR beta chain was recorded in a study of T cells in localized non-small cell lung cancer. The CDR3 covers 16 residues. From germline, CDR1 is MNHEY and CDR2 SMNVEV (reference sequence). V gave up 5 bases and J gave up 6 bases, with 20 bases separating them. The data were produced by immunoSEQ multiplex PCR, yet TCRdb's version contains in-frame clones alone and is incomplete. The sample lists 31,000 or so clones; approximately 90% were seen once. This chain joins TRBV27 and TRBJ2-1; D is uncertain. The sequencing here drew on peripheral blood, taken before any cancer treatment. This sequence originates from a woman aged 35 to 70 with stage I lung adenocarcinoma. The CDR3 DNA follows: TGTGCCAGCAGTCCCGTACCTTATGCGAGCCCCAATGAGCAGTTCTTC. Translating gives CASSPVPYASPNEQFF.